This TCR beta chain was identified in a study of molecular identifiers for immune sequencing clone quantification. TCRdb reanalysed the PCR reads using MiXCR and keeps one entry per CDR3 protein. The data contain about 510,000 distinct CDR3 sequences, about 26% of them singletons. The CDR3 loop spans 15 amino acids. J was trimmed by 4 bases and V by 2 bases; bases with no gene match: 2. Germline-derived CDR1 and CDR2 are MDHEN and SYDVKM. This chain uses TRBV28 with TRBJ2-2; 9 bases are a match to TRBD2. This clonotype originated in a human donor in good health. Some libraries in this study had Jurkat cell RNA spiked in. The source material was naive CD8+ T cells from blood, with Jurkat cell RNA spiked in. Subset in this sample: FACS-sorted CD8+CD4-CCR7+CD45RA+ naive T cells. The CDR3 protein is CASSLASGITGELFF. CDR3 nucleotide sequence: TGTGCCAGCAGTTTAGCTAGCGGGATCACCGGGGAGCTGTTTTTT. Full variable domain (missing parts from reference TRBV28 and TRBJ2-2): DVKVTQSSRYLVKRTGEKVFLECVQDMDHENMFWYRQDPGLGLRLIYFSYDVKMKEKGDIPEGYSVSREKKERFSLILESASTNQTSMYLCASSLASGITGELFFGEGSRLTVL.